The 26 T cell receptor beta chains presented below share a single source sample, sequenced in a study of T-cell memory formation after mild COVID-19. TCRdb independently ran MiXCR on the 5' RACE reads; one entry per CDR3 protein. The sample comprises about 5,000 distinct CDR3 sequences, around 42% of which are singletons, and 2.6% rests with the top ten. Sequenced: PBMCs or a T cell subset sorted from them (not recorded which). The receptors shown here come from an adult who had mild COVID-19 (a few samples of this study predate the infection). Cell type and time point are not known.

This clonotype is labeled medium-sized. This chain uses TRBV6-5 with TRBJ1-6; no reliable D call. Trimming took 2 bases from V and 2 from J, leaving 4 bases between them. CDR3 size: 14 residues. The germline V gene encodes CDR1 MNHEY and CDR2 SVGAGI. The CDR3 loop is CASSYGPYNSPLHF. In DNA, the CDR3 is TGTGCCAGCAGTTACGGGCCCTATAATTCACCCCTCCACTTT.

The gene calls are TRBV29-1 and TRBJ1-1; no firm D call. Trimming stripped 6 bases from V and 4 bases from J, with 15 bases between. CDR1 is SQVTM, CDR2 ANQGSEA, per germline. The CDR3 spans 13 residues. The CDR3 protein is CSVGMAEGTEAFF. The CDR3 region has the DNA TGCAGCGTCGGTATGGCGGAAGGCACTGAAGCTTTCTTT.

This clonotype occurred many times. The rearrangement uses TRBV18 and TRBJ2-5; 14 nucleotides line up with TRBD2. The CDR3 consists of 19 residues. Germline CDR1 KGHSH, CDR2 LQKENI. V was pared by 3 bases and J by 4 bases, with 13 bases of the junction left unmatched. The CDR3 bases are TGTGCCAGCTCACCTCAATTGGGACTAGCGGGGGCCGAGAGAGAGACCCAGTACTTC. Its translation: CASSPQLGLAGAERETQYF.

The chain employs TRBV9 and TRBJ1-6; 8 nucleotides agree with TRBD1. The CDR3 extends over 15 amino acids. V trimming: 3 bases; J trimming: 10 bases; junction bases outside the gene matches: 9. The germline V gene has CDR1 SGDLS and CDR2 YYNGEE. The CDR3 region has the DNA TGTGCCAGCAGCGGCCGGGACAGGTTAAACTCACCCCTCCACTTT. The encoded protein is CASSGRDRLNSPLHF.

By sample fraction, this clonotype is medium-sized. The J gene is TRBJ2-2, the V gene TRBV10-3; 13 bases are a match to TRBD2. This CDR3 has 16 amino acids. V was clipped by 6 bases and J by 4 bases; unmatched bases: 5. Germline CDR1 is ENHRY and CDR2 is SYGVKD. CDR3 bases: TGTGCCATCAGACCAAGACTAGCGGGGGGCACCGGGGAGCTGTTTTTT. Translated: CAIRPRLAGGTGELFF.

This clonotype is medium-sized by share. The gene calls are TRBV7-6 and TRBJ2-5; D may match TRBD1 or TRBD2 (5 bases each). V lost 3 bases and J lost 0, with 11 bases in between. Per germline, CDR1 SGHVS and CDR2 FNYEAQ. CDR3 length: 15 amino acids. CDR3 coding DNA: TGTGCCAGCAGCTTCGGGGCCTTGTACCAAGAGACCCAGTACTTC. This encodes CASSFGALYQETQYF.

This clonotype has a count of ten or more. This chain joins TRBV5-8 and TRBJ1-2, with D unresolved. Trimming removed 2 bases from V and 2 bases from J, with 7 bases in between. The CDR3 length is 13 residues. Germline CDR1 and CDR2: SGHTS and YDEGEE. CDR3 amino acids: CASSFEGNYGYTF. CDR3 sequence (DNA): TGTGCCAGCAGCTTTGAAGGGAACTATGGCTACACCTTC. The whole variable domain, filled in from reference TRBV5-8 and TRBJ1-2, reads EAGVTQSPTHLIKTRGQQATLRCSPISGHTSVYWYQQALGLGLQFLLWYDEGEERNRGNFPPRFSGRQFPNYSSELNVNALELEDSALYLCASSFEGNYGYTFGSGTRLTVV.

As regards this clonotype: The junction differs from germline at one of its ends, possibly a read error. The chain is built from TRBV9 and TRBJ2-5, with TRBD1 matching over 8 bases. The CDR3 has 16 residues. Germline V gene data show CDR1 as SGDLS and CDR2 as YYNGEE. The CDR3 loop is CASRVVRQGSQETQYF. For the CDR3, the DNA is TGTGCCAGCAGGGTAGTTCGACAGGGGTCCCAAGAGACCCAGTACTTC.

This clonotype is medium-sized within its sample. This chain joins TRBV20-1 and TRBJ1-2, with D maybe TRBD1 (5 bases). Germline V gene sequence: CDR1 DFQATT, CDR2 SNEGSKA (reference sequence). CDR3 length: 12 amino acids. Trimming removed 6 bases at V and 0 bases at J, with 8 bases between. The CDR3 coding sequence is TGCAGTGCGCCGACAGCTAACTATGGCTACACCTTC. The encoded protein is CSAPTANYGYTF.

The V gene is TRBV6-5, the J gene TRBJ2-5; TRBD2 might be the D (6 bases). Per germline, CDR1 MNHEY and CDR2 SVGAGI. The CDR3 has 15 amino acids. V gave up 6 bases and J gave up 1 base, with 15 bases separating them. The CDR3 nucleotides read TGTGCCAGCAGCCCCATCGGGGGAGGCCAAGAGACCCAGTACTTC. As protein: CASSPIGGGQETQYF.

The genes are TRBV7-2 and TRBJ2-5, with TRBD2 matching 11 bases. V lost 3 bases to trimming and J lost 3 bases; unmatched junction nucleotides: 0. CDR3 length: 14 amino acids. Germline CDR1 is SGHTA and CDR2 is FQGNSA. The CDR3 spells CASSFSGGEETQYF. The CDR3 DNA is TGTGCCAGCAGCTTTAGCGGGGGGGAAGAGACCCAGTACTTC. The whole variable domain, remainder taken from reference TRBV7-2 and TRBJ2-5, is GAGVSQSPSNKVTEKGKDVELRCDPISGHTALYWYRQSLGQGLEFLIYFQGNSAPDKSGLPSDRFSAERTGGSVSTLTIQRTQQEDSAVYLCASSFSGGEETQYFGPGTRLLVL.

This rearrangement joins TRBV7-2 to TRBJ2-5, with TRBD2 as a possible D gene (6 bases). Germline assignment: CDR1 SGHTA and CDR2 FQGNSA. V shed 5 bases and J shed 5 bases, with 18 bases lying between them. CDR3 length equals 15 residues. The CDR3 region has the DNA TGTGCCAGCAGCCAACAGCGGGCCCCCGAGGAGACCCAGTACTTC. Protein product: CASSQQRAPEETQYF.

This clonotype was recorded many times. The chain links TRBV4-2 to TRBJ2-7, with D possibly being TRBD1 (5 bases). V gave up 0 bases and J gave up 7 bases, with 16 bases separating them. The germline gives CDR1 LGHNA, CDR2 YNFKEQ. The CDR3 runs to 15 residues. The CDR3 coding sequence is TGTGCCAGCAGCCAAGACTTCAGGGTTGAAAAGGAGCAGTACTTC. This sequence encodes CASSQDFRVEKEQYF.

The V and J genes are TRBV5-1 and TRBJ1-1; weak D call: TRBD1 (6 bases). The CDR3 covers 16 residues. V was shortened by 4 bases and J by 2 bases, with 18 bases between the two germline ends. CDR1 is SGHRS, CDR2 YFSETQ, per germline. CDR3 sequence reads: CASSTGQYDFNTEAFF. CDR3 DNA sequence: TGCGCCAGCAGCACTGGACAGTACGACTTTAACACTGAAGCTTTCTTT. Full variable domain (rest looked up from reference TRBV5-1 and TRBJ1-1): KAGVTQTPRYLIKTRGQQVTLSCSPISGHRSVSWYQQTPGQGLQFLFEYFSETQRNKGNFPGRFSGRQFSNSRSEMNVSTLELGDSALYLCASSTGQYDFNTEAFFGQGTRLTVV.

By sample share, this clonotype is medium-sized. V usage is TRBV6-5 and J usage is TRBJ1-1; D remains unclear. The V end lost 2 bases, the J end lost 3 bases, and 7 bases lay between the germline ends. Germline CDR1 reads MNHEY; CDR2 reads SVGAGI. The length of the CDR3 is 13 residues. The CDR3 sequence: CASSYRSYTEAFF. The CDR3, as DNA: TGTGCCAGCAGTTACAGGAGTTACACTGAAGCTTTCTTT.

CDR3 in amino acids: CASSYRQGSTEAFF. The CDR3 coding sequence is TGTGCCAGCAGCTACCGACAGGGCAGTACTGAAGCTTTCTTT. This rearrangement joins TRBV12-3 or TRBV12-4 to TRBJ1-1; 7 bases line up with TRBD1. V lost 6 bases to trimming and J lost 5 bases; unmatched junction nucleotides: 9. CDR3 size: 14 residues.

Judged by abundance, this clonotype is medium-sized. V and J are TRBV7-2 and TRBJ1-2; TRBD1 might be the D (6 bases). V was shortened by 1 base and J by 10 bases, with 13 bases between the two germline ends. The CDR3 has 13 residues. Germline assignment: CDR1 SGHTA and CDR2 FQGNSA. CDR3 in DNA: TGTGCCAGCAGCTTAGAAGGGGGAGCCGCCTACACCTTC. This codes for CASSLEGGAAYTF.

By proportion, this clonotype is medium-sized. The rearrangement uses TRBV6-5 and TRBJ2-3, with 11 bases lining up with TRBD1. With V trimmed by 6 bases and J by 5 bases, 1 base remained unmatched. The CDR3 totals 13 residues. Germline V lookup: CDR1 MNHEY, CDR2 SVGAGI. This chain's CDR3 is CASRGQGGDTQYF. DNA of the CDR3: TGTGCCAGCAGGGGACAGGGGGGAGATACGCAGTATTTT.

This clonotype was observed a single time. The chain is built from TRBV7-6 and TRBJ2-3; TRBD1 matches at 10 bases. The CDR3 is made up of 17 amino acids. J lost 3 bases, V lost 3 bases, and 9 bases had no gene match. The germline gives CDR1 SGHVS, CDR2 FNYEAQ. As DNA, the CDR3 is TGTGCCAGCAGCTTGGGACAGGGGACTTGGAGAACAGATACGCAGTATTTT. Protein sequence: CASSLGQGTWRTDTQYF. Variable domain in full (rest from reference TRBV7-6 and TRBJ2-3): GAGVSQSPRYKVTKRGQDVALRCDPISGHVSLYWYRQALGQGPEFLTYFNYEAQQDKSGLPNDRFSAERPEGSISTLTIQRTEQRDSAMYRCASSLGQGTWRTDTQYFGPGTRLTVL.

The chain recombines TRBV12-3 or TRBV12-4 with TRBJ2-5, with 7 bases lining up with TRBD1. After removal of 7 bases from V and 5 bases from J, the junction contained 16 bases not matched to a gene. CDR3 length: 16 amino acids. CDR3 nucleotides: TGTGCCAGCATGGGGTCCCCTACGAGGGGGCGGGAGACCCAGTACTTC. Its protein is CASMGSPTRGRETQYF.

Within the sample, this clonotype is medium-sized. The CDR3 nucleotides read TGTGCCAGCAGCGACAGGCCTGGGGCCAACGTCCTGACTTTC. Protein sequence: CASSDRPGANVLTF. The rearrangement uses TRBV7-2 and TRBJ2-6, with D tentatively TRBD1 (6 bases). The germline CDR1 and CDR2 sequences are SGHTA and FQGNSA. V was clipped by 5 bases and J by 2 bases, with 7 bases between them. This CDR3 comprises 14 residues. The full variable domain, its missing parts supplied by reference TRBV7-2 and TRBJ2-6, is GAGVSQSPSNKVTEKGKDVELRCDPISGHTALYWYRQSLGQGLEFLIYFQGNSAPDKSGLPSDRFSAERTGGSVSTLTIQRTQQEDSAVYLCASSDRPGANVLTFGAGSRLTVL.

This chain uses TRBV7-8 with TRBJ2-3; D possibly corresponds to TRBD1 (5 bases). Germline V lookup: CDR1 SGHVS, CDR2 FQNEAQ. This CDR3 spans 14 amino acids. The V end was cut by 4 bases, the J end by 5 bases, with 13 bases between. CDR3 nucleotides: TGTGCCAGCAGCTCCAGGGTTCTGGTAGATACGCAGTATTTT. As protein: CASSSRVLVDTQYF.

The chain couples TRBV12-3 or TRBV12-4 to TRBJ2-5; the D gene is possibly TRBD1 (6 bases). The V end lost 6 bases, the J end lost 3 bases, and 11 bases lay between the germline ends. The CDR3 totals 13 residues. The CDR3 protein is CASSLQGEETQYF. Written as DNA, the CDR3 is TGTGCCAGCAGCTTACAGGGAGAAGAGACCCAGTACTTC.

This clonotype is medium-sized within its sample. CDR3 DNA sequence: TGTGCCACCAACCCGGACGTACGCACAGATACGCAGTATTTT. This encodes CATNPDVRTDTQYF. This chain connects TRBV15 to TRBJ2-3, with unresolved D. The CDR3 covers 14 residues. Germline values: CDR1 LNHNV, CDR2 YYDKDF (reference sequence). With 7 bases removed from V and 1 base from J, the gap between germline ends came to 12 bases.

The rearrangement joins TRBV6-4 to TRBJ2-1; tentatively, D is TRBD2 (6 bases). This CDR3 is 14 amino acids long. Per germline, CDR1 MRHNA and CDR2 SNTAGT. Deletions cut 1 base from V and 5 bases from J, with 9 bases between. This CDR3 is CASSDLGGNNEQFF. In DNA form, the CDR3 reads TGTGCCAGCAGTGACTTGGGGGGTAACAATGAGCAGTTCTTC.

This clonotype is termed medium-sized. The chain is built from TRBV12-3 or TRBV12-4 and TRBJ1-4; D perhaps matches TRBD1 (5 bases). The CDR3 has 13 amino acids. V dropped 7 bases and J dropped 7 bases, with 13 bases sitting between them. The CDR3 DNA reads as TGTGCCAGCATGCGGGTGGGGGTTGAAAAACTGTTTTTT. Translating it yields CASMRVGVEKLFF.